The present T cell receptor beta chain was sequenced within a study of CD8+ T cells in alopecia areata. With V trimmed by 6 bases and J by 3 bases, 7 bases remained unmatched. Germline CDR1 and CDR2: SGHAT and FQNNGV. The CDR3 extends over 14 amino acids. After isolation, RNA underwent reverse transcription to generate cDNA as the sequencing template. Profiling relied on immunoSEQ multiplex PCR, and the TCRdb table lists in-frame clones only, not all of them. Of approximately 29,000 clones in the sample, roughly 80% are singletons; the top ten hold around a fifth. The rearrangement links TRBV11-2 to TRBJ2-7; 8 nucleotides align to TRBD1. The TCR originated in a human donor with alopecia areata. Specimen: NKG2D-low CD8+ T cells sorted from blood. The CDR3 DNA reads TGTGCCAGCAGGGCCGGGACAGGACTCTACGAGCAGTACTTC. This sequence encodes CASRAGTGLYEQYF.